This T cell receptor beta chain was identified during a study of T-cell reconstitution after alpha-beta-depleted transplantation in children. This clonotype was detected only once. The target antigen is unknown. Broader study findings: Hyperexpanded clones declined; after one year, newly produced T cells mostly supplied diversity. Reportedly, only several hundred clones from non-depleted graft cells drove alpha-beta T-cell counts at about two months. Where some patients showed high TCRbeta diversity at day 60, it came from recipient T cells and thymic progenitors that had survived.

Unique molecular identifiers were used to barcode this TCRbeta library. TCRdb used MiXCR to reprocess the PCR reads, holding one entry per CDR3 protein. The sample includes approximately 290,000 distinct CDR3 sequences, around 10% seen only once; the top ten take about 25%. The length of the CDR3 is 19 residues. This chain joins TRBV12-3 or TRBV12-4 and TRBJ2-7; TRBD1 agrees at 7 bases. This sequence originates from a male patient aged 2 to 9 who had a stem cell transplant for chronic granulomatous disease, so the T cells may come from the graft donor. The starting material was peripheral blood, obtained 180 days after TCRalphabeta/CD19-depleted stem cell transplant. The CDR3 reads CTCSLGKGQARALYYEQYF. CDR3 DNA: TGTACCTGCAGTTTAGGAAAAGGACAGGCCAGAGCCCTATACTACGAGCAGTACTTC.